Given below is one T cell receptor (beta chain) in context. Its target is unknown. This record belongs to a study of CXCR3-negative and CXCR3-positive naive CD8 T cells. At the level of the study: With about 1.5 +/- 0.3 million reads per library, the TRB reads numbered around 150 million in total.

The germline V gene encodes CDR1 MDHEN and CDR2 SYDVKM. The CDR3 is 19 residues long. Findings and limits, study-wide: Naive cells used TRBV-TRBJ genes in much the same way whether CXCR3-negative or CXCR3-positive; memory cells did not. CXCR3-positive naive cells had TRB CDR3s that were more hydrophobic than CXCR3-negative naive cells had.

With UMI labels, 5' RACE was used to prepare the TRB cDNA libraries. TCRdb re-called the 5' RACE reads and catalogs CDR3 proteins one per entry, DNA excluded. In total, the table holds 120,000 or so distinct CDR3 sequences. The genes are TRBV28 and TRBJ2-1; the TRBD1 assignment by TCRdb is unverifiable without DNA. Sequencing used naive CXCR3+ CD8+ T cells from blood. The subset was: CD45RO-CCR7+CD27+CD95- naive CD8+ T cells expressing CXCR3 (TNR3+). The receptor was derived from a human donor in good health. Some clones in this sample may be carry-over from other donors' samples. This chain's CDR3 is CASSKDRASSGSSYNEQFF.